This T cell receptor (beta chain) emerged from a study of blood T cell repertoires in COVID-19. V was pared by 0 bases and J by 4 bases, with 9 bases between. This CDR3 spans 14 amino acids. Germline values: CDR1 LGHNA, CDR2 YSLEER. Profiled with immunoSEQ multiplex PCR; TCRdb holds only in-frame clones, not every one. The sample has 65,000 to 95,000 clones, 70% to 90% seen once. This clone was observed a single time. This rearrangement joins TRBV4-3 to TRBJ1-1, with D possibly TRBD1 on 6 matching bases. The TCR originated in a man aged 25-40 years with acute or convalescent COVID-19. The specimen sequenced was peripheral blood. Here the CDR3 reads CASSQERGGTEAFF. CDR3 bases: TGCGCCAGCAGCCAAGAGAGGGGGGGCACTGAAGCTTTCTTT.